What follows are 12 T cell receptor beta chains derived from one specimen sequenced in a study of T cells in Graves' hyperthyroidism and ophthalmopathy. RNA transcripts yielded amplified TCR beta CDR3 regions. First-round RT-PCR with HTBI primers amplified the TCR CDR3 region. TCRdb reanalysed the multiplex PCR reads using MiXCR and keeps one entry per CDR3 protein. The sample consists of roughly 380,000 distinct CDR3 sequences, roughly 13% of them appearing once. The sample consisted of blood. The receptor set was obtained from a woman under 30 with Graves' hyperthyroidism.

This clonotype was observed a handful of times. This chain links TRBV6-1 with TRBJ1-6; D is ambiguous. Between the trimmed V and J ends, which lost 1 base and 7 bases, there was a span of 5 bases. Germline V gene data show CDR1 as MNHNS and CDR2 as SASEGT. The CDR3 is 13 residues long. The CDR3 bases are TGTGCCAGCAGTGAAGACCCGAATTCACCCCTCCACTTT. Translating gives CASSEDPNSPLHF.

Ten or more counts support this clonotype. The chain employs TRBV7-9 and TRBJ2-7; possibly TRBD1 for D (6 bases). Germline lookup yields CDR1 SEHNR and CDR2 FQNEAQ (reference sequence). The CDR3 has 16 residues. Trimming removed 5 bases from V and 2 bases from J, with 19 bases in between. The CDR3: CASSPEARDTAYEQYF. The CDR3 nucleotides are TGTGCCAGCAGCCCAGAGGCCCGGGACACGGCCTACGAGCAGTACTTC.

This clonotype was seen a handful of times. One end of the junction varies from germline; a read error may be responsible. CDR3 in DNA: TGTACCATCAGCCCCGGGACTAGCGGTTACAATGAGCAGTTCTTC. Amino acids: CTISPGTSGYNEQFF. The chain has TRBV10-3 and TRBJ2-1, with TRBD2 identical over 11 bases. The CDR3 length is 15 residues. Germline CDR1 is ENHRY and CDR2 is SYGVKD.

CDR3: CASSYRETGGPDEQFF. The CDR3 coding sequence is TGTGCCAGCAGTTACCGAGAAACGGGAGGGCCCGATGAGCAGTTCTTC. The rearrangement joins TRBV6-2 or TRBV6-3 to TRBJ2-1; 8 positions agree with TRBD2. V dropped 2 bases and J dropped 8; count of bases not matched to a gene: 11. The germline gives CDR1 MNHEY, CDR2 SVGEGT. The CDR3 loop spans 16 amino acids.

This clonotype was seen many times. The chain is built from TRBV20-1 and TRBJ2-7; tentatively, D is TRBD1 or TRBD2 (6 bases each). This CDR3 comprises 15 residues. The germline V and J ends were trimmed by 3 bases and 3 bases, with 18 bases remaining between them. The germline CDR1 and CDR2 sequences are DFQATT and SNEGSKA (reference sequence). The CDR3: CSARGGHEGFYEQYF. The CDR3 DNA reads TGCAGTGCTAGGGGGGGACACGAGGGATTCTACGAGCAGTACTTC.

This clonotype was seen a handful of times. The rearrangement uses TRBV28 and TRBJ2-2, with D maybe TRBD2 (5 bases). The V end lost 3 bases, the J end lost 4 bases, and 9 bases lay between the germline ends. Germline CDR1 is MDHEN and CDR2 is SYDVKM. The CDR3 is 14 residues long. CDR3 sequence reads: CASSLSSFTGELFF. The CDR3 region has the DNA TGTGCCAGCAGTTTGTCTAGCTTCACCGGGGAGCTGTTTTTT.

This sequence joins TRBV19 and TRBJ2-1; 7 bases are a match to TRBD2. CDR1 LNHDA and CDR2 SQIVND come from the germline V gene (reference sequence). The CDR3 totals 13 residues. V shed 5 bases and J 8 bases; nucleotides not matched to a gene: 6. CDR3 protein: CASSAWGGYEQFF. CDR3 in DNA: TGTGCCAGTAGTGCCTGGGGGGGGTATGAGCAGTTCTTC. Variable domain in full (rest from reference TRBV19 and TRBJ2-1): DGGITQSPKYLFRKEGQNVTLSCEQNLNHDAMYWYRQDPGQGLRLIYYSQIVNDFQKGDIAEGYSVSREKKESFPLTVTSAQKNPTAFYLCASSAWGGYEQFFGPGTRLTVL.

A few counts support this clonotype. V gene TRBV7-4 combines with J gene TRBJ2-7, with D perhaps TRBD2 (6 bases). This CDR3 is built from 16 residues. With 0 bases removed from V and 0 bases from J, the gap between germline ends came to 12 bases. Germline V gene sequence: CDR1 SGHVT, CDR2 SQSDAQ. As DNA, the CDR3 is TGTGCCAGCAGCTTAGCCCGGGACTTCTTCTCCTACGAGCAGTACTTC. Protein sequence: CASSLARDFFSYEQYF.

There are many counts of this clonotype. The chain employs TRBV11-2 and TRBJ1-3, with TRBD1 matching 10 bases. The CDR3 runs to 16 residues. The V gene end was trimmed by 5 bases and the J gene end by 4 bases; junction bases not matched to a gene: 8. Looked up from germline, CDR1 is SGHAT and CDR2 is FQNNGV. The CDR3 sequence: CASSERRQGAGNTIYF. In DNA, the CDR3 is TGTGCCAGCAGCGAAAGACGACAGGGGGCGGGAAACACCATATATTTT.

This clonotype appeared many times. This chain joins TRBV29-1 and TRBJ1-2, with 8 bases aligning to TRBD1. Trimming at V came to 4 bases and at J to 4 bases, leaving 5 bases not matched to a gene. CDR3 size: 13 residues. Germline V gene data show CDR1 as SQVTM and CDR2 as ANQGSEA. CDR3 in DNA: TGCAGCGTTGTCAGGGGGCGAGGCTATGGCTACACCTTC. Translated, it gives CSVVRGRGYGYTF. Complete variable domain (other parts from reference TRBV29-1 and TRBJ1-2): SAVISQKPSRDICQRGTSLTIQCQVDSQVTMMFWYRQQPGQSLTLIATANQGSEATYESGFVIDKFPISRPNLTFSTLTVSNMSPEDSSIYLCSVVRGRGYGYTFGSGTRLTVV.

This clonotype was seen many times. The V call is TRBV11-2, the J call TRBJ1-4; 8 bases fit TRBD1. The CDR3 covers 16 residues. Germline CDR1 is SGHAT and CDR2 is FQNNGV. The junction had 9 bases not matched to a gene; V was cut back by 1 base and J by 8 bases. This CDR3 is CASSLGLTGAGEKLFF. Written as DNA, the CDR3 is TGTGCCAGCAGCTTAGGCCTGACAGGGGCGGGGGAAAAACTGTTTTTT.

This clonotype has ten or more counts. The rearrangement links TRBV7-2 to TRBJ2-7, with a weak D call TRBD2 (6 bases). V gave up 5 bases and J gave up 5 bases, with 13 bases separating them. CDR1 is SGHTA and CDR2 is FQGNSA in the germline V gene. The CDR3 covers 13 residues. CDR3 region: CASSQGSGDEQYF. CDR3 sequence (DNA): TGTGCCAGCAGCCAGGGTTCGGGGGACGAGCAGTACTTC.